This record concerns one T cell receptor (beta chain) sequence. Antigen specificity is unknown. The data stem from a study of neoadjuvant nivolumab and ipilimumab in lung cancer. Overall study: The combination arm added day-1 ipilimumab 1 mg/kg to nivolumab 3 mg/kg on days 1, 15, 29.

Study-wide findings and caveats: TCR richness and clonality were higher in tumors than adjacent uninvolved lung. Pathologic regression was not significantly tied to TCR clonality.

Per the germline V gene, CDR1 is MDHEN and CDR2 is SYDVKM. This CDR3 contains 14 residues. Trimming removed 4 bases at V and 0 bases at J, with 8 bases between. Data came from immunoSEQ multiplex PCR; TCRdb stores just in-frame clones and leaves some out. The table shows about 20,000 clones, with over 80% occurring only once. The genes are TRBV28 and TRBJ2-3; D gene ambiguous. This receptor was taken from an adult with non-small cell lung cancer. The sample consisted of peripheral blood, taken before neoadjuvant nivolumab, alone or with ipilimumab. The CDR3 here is CASSYQPSTDTQYF. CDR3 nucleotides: TGTGCCAGCAGTTATCAACCGAGCACAGATACGCAGTATTTT.